The entry below describes one TCR beta chain. The target antigen is unknown. The data were obtained in a study of cytomegalovirus exposure and HLA in healthy donors. 60 Vbeta and 13 Jbeta primers were used in PCR. Libraries were prepared by immunoSEQ multiplex PCR; TCRdb keeps only in-frame clonotypes and omits some of them. Among about 140,000 clones listed, about four fifths were seen once. This CDR3 is 13 amino acids long. Germline trimming cut 10 bases from V and 2 bases from J; bases unmatched to any gene: 7. Germline V gene sequence: CDR1 SNHLY, CDR2 FYNNEI. Findings and caveats of the study: Clonal expansion, a later analysis showed, was greater in HLA-associated TCR beta chains than in equally common others.

Specimen: PBMCs. This clonotype was obtained from a man aged 35-49 years in good health and CMV-seropositive. This chain joins TRBV2 and TRBJ1-2; TRBD1 aligns across 7 bases. The CDR3 coding sequence is TGTGCCACCGTTCAGGACAGGAACTATGGCTACACCTTC. Protein: CATVQDRNYGYTF. Based on the CDR3 plus reference TRBV2 and TRBJ1-2, the full variable domain is EPEVTQTPSHQVTQMGQEVILRCVPISNHLYFYWYRQILGQKVEFLVSFYNNEISEKSEIFDDQFSVERPDGSNFTLKIRSTKLEDSAMYFCATVQDRNYGYTFGSGTRLTVV.